The 8 T cell receptor beta chains below all came from one sample that was sequenced in a study of blood T cell repertoires in COVID-19. Repertoires were generated with immunoSEQ multiplex PCR, while TCRdb's copy carries only in-frame clones and drops some. The sample has about 200,000 clones, 82% seen once. The specimen sequenced was PBMCs or T cells enriched from blood (not recorded which). Receptors were obtained from a woman aged 55-70 years with acute COVID-19.

The table lists this clone with a few counts. The CDR3 sequence is CASSHGLQPTGELFF. CDR3 bases: TGTGCCAGTAGCCACGGACTGCAACCCACCGGGGAGCTGTTTTTT. The chain carries TRBV19 and TRBJ2-2; possible D gene TRBD2, 5 bases. The CDR3 has 15 amino acids. CDR1 and CDR2 (germline): LNHDA, SQIVND (reference sequence). V was pared by 6 bases and J by 4 bases, with 15 bases between.

This clone was recorded only once. The chain links TRBV5-4 to TRBJ2-7, with D possibly TRBD1 on 6 matching bases. From germline, CDR1 is SGHNT and CDR2 YYREEE (reference sequence). The CDR3 has 13 amino acids. Trimming took off 4 bases at V and 1 base at J, with 9 bases between the two ends. In DNA form, the CDR3 reads TGTGCCAGCAGCCTGGACAGATCCTACGAGCAGTACGTC. This sequence encodes CASSLDRSYEQYV.

This chain connects TRBV2 to TRBJ2-1, with TRBD2 identical over 9 bases. Trimming at V came to 7 bases and at J to 8 bases, leaving 9 bases not matched to a gene. From germline, CDR1 is SNHLY and CDR2 FYNNEI. The CDR3 has 14 residues. The CDR3 is CASIFAGGRHEQFF. In nucleotides, the CDR3 is TGTGCCAGCATCTTTGCGGGGGGGCGTCATGAGCAGTTCTTC.

The gene calls are TRBV7-9 and TRBJ2-3; perhaps TRBD2 as D (7 bases). Trimming cost V 9 bases and J 5 bases, with 15 bases left between them. CDR1 and CDR2 from the germline V gene are SEHNR and FQNEAQ (reference sequence). The CDR3 totals 13 residues. CDR3 region: CASRRGGGDTQYF. Here the CDR3 DNA reads TGTGCCAGTCGACGGGGAGGGGGAGATACGCAGTATTTT.

The V and J genes are TRBV4-2 and TRBJ2-1, with D maybe TRBD2 (6 bases). This CDR3 is 16 amino acids long. The ends were cut back, 0 bases at V and 2 bases at J, with 11 bases in the middle. Looked up from germline, CDR1 is LGHNA and CDR2 is YNFKEQ. Here the CDR3 DNA reads TGTGCCAGCAGCCAAGAAATAGGAGGGCCCTACAATGAGCAGTTCTTC. The encoded protein is CASSQEIGGPYNEQFF.

The V call is TRBV7-2, the J call TRBJ2-7; 7 positions agree with TRBD1. J was trimmed by 2 bases and V by 5 bases; bases with no gene match: 3. The CDR3 spans 13 residues. Germline CDR1 and CDR2: SGHTA and FQGNSA. DNA of the CDR3: TGTGCCAGCAGCGTCGACAGGGCCTACGAGCAGTACGTC. This sequence encodes CASSVDRAYEQYV.

The genes are TRBV12-3 or TRBV12-4 and TRBJ1-1; D remains unclear. The CDR3 extends over 13 amino acids. Trimming shortened V by 2 bases and J by 11 bases, and 15 bases separated the two germline ends. The CDR3 DNA reads as TGTGCCAGCAGTTTATCGAGAGGGTTCGGTGCTTTCTTT. Amino acids: CASSLSRGFGAFF.

This chain connects TRBV11-2 to TRBJ2-1; 12 bases are shared with TRBD2. The CDR3 covers 17 residues. CDR1 and CDR2 from the germline V gene are SGHAT and FQNNGV. Trimming removed 5 bases from V and 5 bases from J; junction bases left unmatched: 10. The CDR3 DNA reads as TGTGCCAGCAGCCTGTTGACTAGCGGGAGCGTGAACAATGAGCAGTTCTTC. This translates into CASSLLTSGSVNNEQFF.